This T cell receptor beta chain was recorded in a study of cytomegalovirus exposure and HLA in healthy donors (dated by TCRdb to about 2017). With regard to the full study: According to an earlier analysis of several hundred of the donors, 150 million to 200 million T cells yielded 90 million to 130 million unique TCR beta sequences and about 300 Gb of sequence data. An early release that covered some 630 HLA-typed donors contained approximately 290 gigabases of sequencing data and approximately 85 million unique TCR sequences. Among the roughly 430 genotyped donors, around 79% belonged to the genetic ancestry cluster associated with self-reported Caucasian donors. The study was designed to test whether signatures of past pathogen exposure could be identified by cataloging public T cell receptors. The T cell repertoires of some 670 subjects were profiled by immunosequencing and related to cytomegalovirus serostatus. In addition to the first cohort of 666 subjects, a separate validation cohort of under 150 different subjects was used. The study combined high-throughput TCR immunosequencing, statistical association of individual TCRs with disease status, and machine learning to predict cytomegalovirus infection status. To study patterns of TCR occurrence, a later analysis re-analyzed previously published TCR beta repertoires from 666 donors and added high-resolution HLA genotyping. The later analysis used no new phenotypic data to find candidate immune exposures, relying instead on TCR beta sequences and their occurrence across donors. An earlier analysis of fewer than 700 of the donors applied high-throughput TCR beta sequencing to assess whether each TCR beta V gene segment acted as functional or pseudogenic. Donor age, sex, ethnicity and CMV serostatus were compiled together with the repertoire data. In a later genetic analysis, genome-wide SNP genotypes for about 60% of the 666 donors were used, and that subset was treated as a discovery cohort. Every discovery cohort repertoire had been produced on one sequencing platform. Class I and class II HLA loci were covered by the typing at four-digit resolution. Typing coverage varied by locus: about 620-630 donors for A, B, C, DRB1 and DQB1; about 520 for DQA1; over 600 for DPA1; 450 to 480 for DPB1. Because of strong linkage in the cohort, roughly five DR-DQ haplotypes were treated as single units for association and clustering. Across approximately 400 genotyped donors of the cohort, an average of roughly 250,000 unique TCR beta nucleotide sequences per donor were sequenced, and about a sixth of those sequences were non-productive. General conclusions and limits of the study: In a later analysis, most CMV-associated TCR beta chains were found to appear HLA-restricted, with HLA associations seemingly driven largely by CMV exposure. According to a later genetic analysis, donors in an Asian-associated ancestry cluster had fewer N-insertions in productive TCRs than the roughly 670-donor mean. In a later genetic analysis, a missense DCLRE1C variant was associated with V-gene and J-gene trimming of TCR beta chains, and the association was replicated in an independent cohort. Three of the identified cytomegalovirus-associated TCR beta chains were confirmed in vitro to be specific for cytomegalovirus antigens. The earlier analysis of a few hundred of the donors excluded 15 to 20 rarely observed V segments, including chromosome 9 orphons, because counts were too low. The study listed around 160 TCR beta chains as associated with cytomegalovirus. In both the original and validation cohorts, the classifier was reported to diagnose cytomegalovirus status with high specificity and sensitivity. While some public TCRs were present in many individuals, most TCR sequences turned up only very rarely across donors. The 87-base-pair reads could not distinguish some IMGT-functional V segments, including TRBV6-2 and TRBV6-3, so those segments were excluded. In a later analysis, HLA-associated TCR beta chains were found to be more clonally expanded and to have lower generation probabilities than equally common non-associated chains. The authors suggested that the approach could potentially be generalized to other disease states and immunological phenotypes. Roughly uniform sequencing depth across donors was assumed in presence/absence analyses, although this assumption may not hold. A further reported finding was that TCR beta sequences accurately predicted the HLA-A and HLA-B alleles for most subjects in the first cohort. At a false discovery rate of 0.05, a later analysis linked 16,000 or so TCR beta sequences to specific HLA alleles. This cohort had only TCR beta chains sequenced, and the lack of alpha or paired-chain data limited which features could be detected. In an earlier analysis of around 500 of the donors, most TCR beta V segments appeared in productive rearrangements about 87% or about 30% of the time, broadly matching IMGT annotations. CMV serostatus was the only immune exposure information available for the cohort. When HLA alleles, especially DR and DQ, strongly co-occurred, TCR associations were difficult to assign to individual alleles. A cluster of highly shared sequence variants was judged likely to represent a technical artifact of the sequencing pipeline. In a later analysis, TCR association rates were found to vary across HLA loci, with the most associated TCRs seen for DRB1 alleles and the fewest for HLA-C alleles. HLA typing was unavailable for some donors at each locus, so association tests used only the typed subset. Linkage disequilibrium might explain the correlated functional status among segregating V segments, but an unknown experimental factor could not be excluded. In a later analysis, several top co-occurrence clusters were reported to appear linked to parvovirus B19, influenza, CMV and Epstein-Barr virus.

In the case of this clone: Its target antigen remains unknown. Per-base qualities were not stored, and no clone one base away is much larger.

The CDR3 goes from the cysteine to the phenylalanine over 13 residues. The read is trimmed to its CDR3 DNA, 39 bases read in frame from base 1. Ends trimmed: V by 7 bases, J by 3 bases; bases unmatched to a gene: 3. Based on the germline V gene, the CDR1 and CDR2 sequences are MNHEY and SVGAGI. The library relied on the immunoSEQ multiplex PCR assay. A mixture of 60 forward primers for TCR Vbeta segments and 13 reverse primers for TCR Jbeta segments was used in the multiplex PCR. A multiplex PCR assay on genomic DNA amplified the CDR3 region of rearranged TCR beta genes. The amplified TCR beta libraries were sequenced on the Illumina HiSeq System as 87-base-pair reads. From the authors' description of their analysis: A later analysis counted 65 million to 90 million unique TCR beta chains across the 500 to 850 repertoires, and approximately 11 million of these chains were shared by at least two donors. A nearest-neighbor algorithm error-corrected the raw reads and collapsed the reads into unique sequences, merging closely related sequences to remove PCR and sequencing errors. Alignment of CDR3 sequences to IMGT reference sequences was used to assign V, D and J gene segments. For a sequence to be retained, a match of at least six nucleotides to both a V gene segment and a J gene segment was required. A rearrangement was called productive if the CDR3 had no stop codons and remained in frame with V and J, and every other rearrangement was called non-productive. CDR3 was defined by IMGT convention, running from the second conserved V-encoded cysteine to the conserved J-encoded phenylalanine. The earlier analysis of around 640 of the donors excluded sequences that lacked an unambiguous match to a single V gene segment. An earlier analysis of 500 to 600 of the donors classified V segments as functional when productive rearrangements were above 56.7% and as segregating when the standard deviation between donors was above 5%. A statistical classification framework was developed to diagnose cytomegalovirus status using the catalog of TCR beta chain sequences. A later analysis assigned V and J genes by comparing TCR nucleotide sequences with IMGT/GENE-DB human TR gene sequences. The TCRdist pipeline was used in a later analysis to assign CDR3 sequences and most-parsimonious VDJ recombination scenarios. In a later analysis, each TCR beta chain was defined by its CDR3 amino acid sequence together with its V-gene family, and reads without a unique V-gene family were excluded. A later analysis removed 592 highly shared, low-generation-probability nucleotide sequences to deal with suspected cross-contamination and a sequencing artifact. A later analysis calculated a clonal expansion index for each public chain from normalized within-repertoire ranks of inferred template counts. A later analysis computed generation probabilities with a VDJ recombination model fitted to out-of-frame rearrangements, and checked the results against IGoR. Hypergeometric tests were used in a later analysis to score TCR-TCR, TCR-HLA and TCR-CMV co-occurrence, with a repertoire-size bias correction applied to the TCR pairs. False discovery rates were estimated in a later analysis by permuting HLA or CMV assignments 20 times. In a later analysis, co-occurring TCRs were grouped with DBSCAN, and TCRdist sequence similarity was added when clustering was performed within HLA-allele-positive subsets. Repertoires with fewer than 30,000 or more than 120,000 public chains were left out of co-occurrence clustering, as were about 5 repertoires with anomalous nucleotide sharing. TCRdb took over this immuneACCESS table, retaining in-frame rearrangements with V and J assigned. Such tables are incomplete; in checked studies, under half of the missing clones stem from an unresolved V gene, and the remainder is unexplained. V and J calls and clone size come straight from that table; D and trimming were deduced from the DNA. For this sample there are approximately 52,000 clones; roughly 77% appear just once. Of the sample, approximately 2.3% is held by the ten largest clones.

The cohort was made up of 500 to 850 healthy bone marrow donors. At the time of sampling, every cohort member was nominally healthy, though immune exposures that went unrecorded were likely present. The donor was CMV seronegative and was included in the group of a few hundred seronegative cohort members. A peripheral blood sample was provided by each donor, and peripheral blood mononuclear cells were used for TCR beta sequencing. The Qiagen DNeasy Blood Extraction Kit was used to extract genomic DNA from the blood cell samples. The chain was built from TRBV6-5 and TRBJ1-5, with 7 bases aligning to TRBD1. The sequencing input was PBMCs. This TCR was recovered from a female donor in good health and CMV-seronegative. The CDR3 region: CASTRGDNQPQHF. The DNA is as follows: TGTGCCAGCACCAGGGGGGACAATCAGCCCCAGCATTTT.